These 15 T cell receptor beta chains came from one sample sequenced in a study of PD-L1 blockade in urothelial cancer. Method: immunoSEQ multiplex PCR; TCRdb's copy keeps in-frame clones and lacks some. The sample consists of 90,000 to 130,000 clones, 75% to 95% of them appearing once. The time point was: peripheral blood 6 weeks after treatment start. The starting material was PBMCs, obtained around atezolizumab (anti-PD-L1) treatment. The source of these receptors is a man aged 60-69 years with urothelial cancer.

This clone was seen only once. The chain links TRBV7-2 to TRBJ2-3; 7 positions agree with TRBD1. CDR3 length: 17 amino acids. The germline V gene encodes CDR1 SGHTA and CDR2 FQGNSA. With 5 bases clipped from V and 4 bases from J, the junction kept 15 bases outside the gene matches. The CDR3 nucleotides read TGTGCCAGCAGCCCCTTTACGGGGACAGCCAGGCCAGATACGCAGTATTTT. It specifies CASSPFTGTARPDTQYF. Looking up the rest from reference TRBV7-2 and TRBJ2-3 gives the full variable domain: GAGVSQSPSNKVTEKGKDVELRCDPISGHTALYWYRQSLGQGLEFLIYFQGNSAPDKSGLPSDRFSAERTGGSVSTLTIQRTQQEDSAVYLCASSPFTGTARPDTQYFGPGTRLTVL.

The CDR3 sequence: CAWVRQGNTGELFF. The DNA for the CDR3 is TGTGCCTGGGTACGGCAGGGAAACACCGGGGAGCTGTTTTTT. This sequence joins TRBV30 and TRBJ2-2; D possibly corresponds to TRBD1 (5 bases). Trimming took off 5 bases at V and 2 bases at J, with 12 bases between the two ends. This CDR3 has 14 amino acids. The germline V gene has CDR1 GTSNPN and CDR2 SVGIG (reference sequence). The whole variable domain, remainder taken from reference TRBV30 and TRBJ2-2, is SQTIHQWPATLVQPVGSPLSLECTVEGTSNPNLYWYRQAAGRGLQLLFYSVGIGQISSEVPQNLSASRPQDRQFILSSKKLLLSDSGFYLCAWVRQGNTGELFFGEGSRLTVL.

The chain is built from TRBV18 and TRBJ2-7; 14 bases align to TRBD2. This CDR3 has 16 residues. The junction had 4 bases not matched to a gene; V was cut back by 6 bases and J by 0 bases. Germline assignment: CDR1 KGHSH and CDR2 LQKENI. CDR3 region: CASSPGLAGVSYEQYF. As DNA, the CDR3 is TGTGCCAGCTCCCCGGGACTAGCGGGGGTCTCCTACGAGCAGTACTTC.

The rearrangement joins TRBV7-8 to TRBJ2-3; TRBD2 aligns across 12 bases. Per the germline V gene, CDR1 is SGHVS and CDR2 is FQNEAQ. The CDR3 contains 17 residues. The junction had 5 bases not matched to a gene; V was cut back by 1 base and J by 3 bases. Here the CDR3 DNA reads TGTGCCAGCAGCTTAGGACTAGCGGGAGAGGAAACAGATACGCAGTATTTT. This encodes CASSLGLAGEETDTQYF.

This clone has more than one count but fewer than ten. This chain connects TRBV5-1 to TRBJ2-2; D not resolved. CDR1 and CDR2 from the germline V gene are SGHRS and YFSETQ. V was shortened by 0 bases and J by 6 bases, with 6 bases between the two germline ends. The CDR3 is 13 amino acids. CDR3 loop: CASSLDSSGELFF. As DNA, the CDR3 is TGCGCCAGCAGCTTGGACAGCTCCGGGGAGCTGTTTTTT.

J is TRBJ2-5 and V is TRBV5-4; TRBD2 matches at 8 bases. The CDR3 runs 16 residues. Germline lookup yields CDR1 SGHNT and CDR2 YYREEE (reference sequence). V shed 2 bases and J 2 bases; nucleotides not matched to a gene: 8. CDR3 residues: CASSFGGSGAQETQYF. CDR3 DNA: TGTGCCAGCAGCTTTGGGGGTAGCGGGGCTCAAGAGACCCAGTACTTC.

V and J are TRBV7-2 and TRBJ2-3; TRBD2 matches at 12 bases. The germline V gene has CDR1 SGHTA and CDR2 FQGNSA. The CDR3 loop spans 16 amino acids. Unmatched junction bases numbered 8, after V lost 5 bases and J lost 5 bases. The CDR3 here is CASSRSSGGAEDTQYF. The CDR3 DNA reads as TGTGCCAGCAGCCGTTCTAGCGGGGGGGCGGAAGATACGCAGTATTTT. Full variable domain (missing parts from reference TRBV7-2 and TRBJ2-3): GAGVSQSPSNKVTEKGKDVELRCDPISGHTALYWYRQSLGQGLEFLIYFQGNSAPDKSGLPSDRFSAERTGGSVSTLTIQRTQQEDSAVYLCASSRSSGGAEDTQYFGPGTRLTVL.

The J gene is TRBJ2-7, the V gene TRBV9; D is uncertain. Trimming pared 3 bases from V and 0 bases from J, leaving 4 bases between. The CDR3 has 12 residues. Germline V gene sequence: CDR1 SGDLS, CDR2 YYNGEE. The CDR3 DNA sequence: TGTGCCAGCAGCGGGAGCTCCTACGAGCAGTACTTC. It encodes CASSGSSYEQYF.

The chain's CDR3 is CASSLYISGYRDNEQFF. As DNA, the CDR3 is TGTGCCAGCAGCTTATATATCAGCGGATACCGAGACAATGAGCAGTTCTTC. This chain uses TRBV7-8 with TRBJ2-1; weak D call: TRBD2 (5 bases). The CDR3 has 17 amino acids. CDR1 SGHVS and CDR2 FQNEAQ come from the germline V gene. The V end lost 2 bases, the J end lost 5 bases, and 19 bases lay between the germline ends.

The J gene is TRBJ2-3, the V gene TRBV28; 7 bases align to TRBD2. With 1 base clipped from V and 0 bases from J, the junction kept 10 bases outside the gene matches. The CDR3 totals 18 residues. In germline, CDR1 is MDHEN, CDR2 SYDVKM. CDR3 nucleotide sequence: TGTGCCAGCAGTTTATCGGGGGGAATCCCGTCGAGCACAGATACGCAGTATTTT. Translating it yields CASSLSGGIPSSTDTQYF.

Of note for this clone: Within the sample, other DNA sequences also encode this same CDR3. The gene calls are TRBV5-1 and TRBJ2-7; 8 bases are shared with TRBD1. Germline lookup yields CDR1 SGHRS and CDR2 YFSETQ. This CDR3 has 14 amino acids. The V segment lost 3 bases and the J segment 2 bases; nucleotides outside the gene matches: 4. CDR3 region: CASSSGTGAYEQYF. The CDR3 DNA reads TGCGCCAGCAGCTCCGGGACAGGAGCCTACGAGCAGTACTTC.

The rearrangement links TRBV5-1 to TRBJ1-1; D ambiguous. The CDR3 sequence is 13 residues long. Germline V gives CDR1 SGHRS, CDR2 YFSETQ. V lost 6 bases and J 5 bases, leaving 14 bases between the germline ends. As DNA, the CDR3 is TGCGCCAGCACCCCTAGCGGGCAGACTGAAGCTTTCTTT. Encoded protein: CASTPSGQTEAFF. Drawing the rest from reference TRBV5-1 and TRBJ1-1, the complete variable domain is KAGVTQTPRYLIKTRGQQVTLSCSPISGHRSVSWYQQTPGQGLQFLFEYFSETQRNKGNFPGRFSGRQFSNSRSEMNVSTLELGDSALYLCASTPSGQTEAFFGQGTRLTVV.

The rearrangement joins TRBV5-1 to TRBJ2-2; D is perhaps TRBD1 (5 bases). The CDR3 has 13 residues. V was clipped by 0 bases and J by 7 bases, with 7 bases between them. Germline CDR1 is SGHRS and CDR2 is YFSETQ. The CDR3, as DNA: TGCGCCAGCAGCTTGGGGCAGGGCGGGGAGCTGTTTTTT. Translated, it gives CASSLGQGGELFF.

The gene calls are TRBV2 and TRBJ2-5, with a tentative D call TRBD1 (6 bases). Trimming removed 4 bases from V and 2 bases from J, with 8 bases in between. Germline V gives CDR1 SNHLY, CDR2 FYNNEI. This CDR3 has 13 residues. The CDR3 DNA reads as TGTGCCAGCAGTGTACAGGGACAAGAGACCCAGTACTTC. Amino acid sequence: CASSVQGQETQYF.

V is TRBV27 and J is TRBJ2-1; unclear D gene. V gave up 3 bases and J gave up 6 bases, with 12 bases separating them. Germline V gene lookup returns CDR1 MNHEY and CDR2 SMNVEV (reference sequence). The CDR3 contains 14 residues. The CDR3 DNA follows: TGTGCCAGCAGTTTTTCCTTAGCCTCCAATGAGCAGTTCTTC. Translated, it gives CASSFSLASNEQFF.